One sample yielded the 14 T cell receptor beta chains listed below, sequenced in a study of blood T cell repertoires in COVID-19. TCRdb's table, derived via immunoSEQ multiplex PCR, lists solely in-frame clones and lacks some. The profile shows a few hundred thousand clones, more than 70% of them singletons. Sequencing was performed on PBMCs or T cells enriched from blood (not recorded which). Every receptor here comes from a woman aged 55-69 years in a cohort exposed to, infected with or recovered from COVID-19 (not recorded which).

The chain links TRBV7-9 to TRBJ2-7; D possibly corresponds to TRBD1 (6 bases). V was pared by 8 bases and J by 4 bases, with 12 bases between. Germline CDR1 and CDR2: SEHNR and FQNEAQ (reference sequence). There are 12 residues in the CDR3. CDR3 nucleotide sequence: TGTGCCAGCGCGGGCAGGGGTTACGAGCAGTACTTC. Its protein product is CASAGRGYEQYF.

This chain uses TRBV20-1 with TRBJ2-1; weak D call: TRBD2 (6 bases). Trimming pared 5 bases from V and 9 bases from J, leaving 11 bases between. The CDR3 is made up of 11 amino acids. CDR1 is DFQATT and CDR2 is SNEGSKA in the germline V gene (reference sequence). Here the CDR3 DNA reads TGCAGTGCTGCCGGGGGTTTTGAGCAGTTCTTC. It yields the protein CSAAGGFEQFF.

The CDR3 loop is CASSLAGTAYGYTF. CDR3 DNA sequence: TGTGCCAGCAGCTTGGCTGGGACAGCTTATGGCTACACCTTC. The chain uses TRBV11-2 and TRBJ1-2; 7 nucleotides line up with TRBD1. Germline V lookup: CDR1 SGHAT, CDR2 FQNNGV. Trimming took 3 bases from V and 5 from J; bases not matched to a gene: 6. The CDR3 extends over 14 amino acids.

The chain carries TRBV7-2 and TRBJ2-7; possibly TRBD1 for D (5 bases). The CDR3 is made up of 14 amino acids. Germline values: CDR1 SGHTA, CDR2 FQGNSA. With 1 base removed from V and 2 bases from J, the gap between germline ends came to 9 bases. The CDR3 sequence is CASSLVGAAYEQYF. CDR3 DNA sequence: TGTGCCAGCAGCTTAGTAGGGGCGGCCTACGAGCAGTACTTC.

This clone appeared once. The chain uses TRBV30 and TRBJ1-1, with D possibly TRBD1 on 5 matching bases. Between the trimmed V and J ends, which lost 4 bases and 4 bases, there was a span of 13 bases. Germline V gene data show CDR1 as GTSNPN and CDR2 as SVGIG (reference sequence). This CDR3 is built from 13 residues. CDR3 loop: CAWTPGGATEAFF. The CDR3 DNA is TGTGCCTGGACACCGGGAGGGGCCACTGAAGCTTTCTTT. The entire variable domain, with the rest obtained from reference TRBV30 and TRBJ1-1, is as follows: SQTIHQWPATLVQPVGSPLSLECTVEGTSNPNLYWYRQAAGRGLQLLFYSVGIGQISSEVPQNLSASRPQDRQFILSSKKLLLSDSGFYLCAWTPGGATEAFFGQGTRLTVV.

The rearrangement joins TRBV28 to TRBJ2-3; 11 bases are a match to TRBD2. CDR3 size: 17 residues. The V gene end was trimmed by 5 bases and the J gene end by 5 bases; junction bases not matched to a gene: 12. Germline loops: CDR1 MDHEN, CDR2 SYDVKM. CDR3 DNA: TGTGCCAGCAGTCCCGGTATTAGCGGGAGGGCCAAAGATACGCAGTATTTT. This translates into CASSPGISGRAKDTQYF.

The J gene is TRBJ1-1, the V gene TRBV4-2, with 9 bases fitting TRBD1. The CDR3 runs to 16 residues. With 0 bases clipped from V and 10 bases from J, the junction kept 12 bases outside the gene matches. Looked up from germline, CDR1 is LGHNA and CDR2 is YNFKEQ. As DNA, the CDR3 is TGTGCCAGCAGCCAAGATCGGGCGGGACAGGGCATTGCAGCTTTCTTT. Protein: CASSQDRAGQGIAAFF.

The chain joins TRBV5-1 to TRBJ1-2; the match to TRBD1 covers 7 bases. V was pared by 4 bases and J by 2 bases, with 11 bases of the junction left unmatched. CDR1 is SGHRS and CDR2 is YFSETQ in the germline V gene. This CDR3 contains 16 residues. CDR3 in DNA: TGCGCCAGCAGCCCCTTTAGACAGGGACCAAACTATGGCTACACCTTC. It specifies CASSPFRQGPNYGYTF.

The genes are TRBV27 and TRBJ1-2, with 8 nucleotides matching TRBD1. With 0 bases clipped from V and 6 bases from J, the junction kept 6 bases outside the gene matches. Germline assignment: CDR1 MNHEY and CDR2 SMNVEV (reference sequence). The CDR3 has 15 amino acids. The CDR3: CASSLSGGQGDGYTF. CDR3 nucleotide sequence: TGTGCCAGCAGTTTATCGGGAGGACAGGGTGATGGCTACACCTTC.

The V and J genes are TRBV3-1 (or the pseudogene TRBV3-2) and TRBJ2-2, with TRBD1 identical over 10 bases. Unmatched junction bases numbered 4, after V lost 4 bases and J lost 5 bases. Germline V CDR1 and CDR2: LGHDT, YNNKEL (reference sequence). The length of the CDR3 is 15 residues. The DNA of the CDR3 is TGTGCCAGCAGCCGACGACAGGGGGCGACCGGGGAGCTGTTTTTT. Protein product: CASSRRQGATGELFF.

The chain has TRBV30 and TRBJ1-4; 10 bases fit TRBD1. Germline values: CDR1 GTSNPN, CDR2 SVGIG (reference sequence). The trim removed 3 bases at V and 8 bases at J, leaving 6 bases unmatched. There are 14 residues in the CDR3. The CDR3 region has the DNA TGTGCCTGGAGGGAGACAGGGGGCCGGGAAAAACTGTTTTTT. It codes for CAWRETGGREKLFF.

The J gene is TRBJ2-7, the V gene TRBV15; maybe TRBD2 (6 bases). The CDR3 extends over 13 amino acids. CDR1 LNHNV and CDR2 YYDKDF come from the germline V gene (reference sequence). Trimming pared 1 base from V and 2 bases from J, leaving 6 bases between. CDR3 amino acids: CATSRGGTYEQYF. The CDR3 DNA follows: TGTGCCACCAGCAGAGGCGGGACCTACGAGCAGTACTTC.

The chain is built from TRBV6-2 or TRBV6-3 and TRBJ1-5, with D possibly being TRBD1 (6 bases). CDR3 length equals 16 residues. The germline V gene encodes CDR1 MNHEY and CDR2 SVGEGT. Deletions cut 2 bases from V and 2 bases from J, with 13 bases between. CDR3 nucleotide sequence: TGTGCCAGCAGTTACGGGCAGGGGTTCGGCAATCAGCCCCAGCATTTT. It yields the protein CASSYGQGFGNQPQHF.

This chain links TRBV2 with TRBJ1-6; 8 bases agree with TRBD1. Germline lookup yields CDR1 SNHLY and CDR2 FYNNEI. V shed 2 bases, J shed 4 bases, and the junction held 4 bases outside the gene matches. The CDR3 has 16 residues. The chain's CDR3 is CASSERDRTYNSPLHF. The CDR3 nucleotides read TGTGCCAGCAGTGAAAGGGACAGGACGTATAATTCACCCCTCCACTTT.